This T cell receptor beta chain was sequenced for a study of blood T cell repertoires in COVID-19. Overall study context: Italy, Spain and the United States were the sources of the convalescent and acute COVID-19 samples. Nucleic acid was either cDNA or gDNA, and it came from T cells, B-cell-depleted T cells, or PBMCs.

Original processing notes: Cell counts per sample came from amplifying reference gene primers. Clones were read by immunoSEQ multiplex PCR, and TCRdb kept only the in-frame ones, dropping some. That table is the source of V, J and clone size, and D and trimming were worked out from the DNA. The table records over 35,000 clones, roughly nine tenths of them present only once. V lost 8 bases to trimming and J lost 0 bases, with 10 bases between them. CDR1 and CDR2 (germline): MNHEY, SVGAGI. The CDR3 is 13 residues long. Sample: peripheral blood. This clonotype was sampled from a woman in her 30s in a cohort sampled during active COVID-19. V usage is TRBV6-5 and J usage is TRBJ2-5, with D perhaps matching TRBD1 (5 bases). CDR3 sequence: CASGRVNQETQYF. The CDR3 DNA follows: TGTGCCAGCGGCAGGGTGAACCAAGAGACCCAGTACTTC.